The 3 T cell receptor beta chains in this list originate from one sample, sequenced in a study of blood T cell repertoires in COVID-19. Generated by immunoSEQ multiplex PCR, the TCRdb table keeps only in-frame clones and is missing some. The table shows 170,000 or so clones, with approximately 85% occurring only once. Specimen: PBMCs or T cells enriched from blood (not recorded which). All receptors derive from a woman in her late teens or twenties who had recovered from COVID-19.

The chain couples TRBV6-5 to TRBJ2-2; perhaps TRBD1 as D (6 bases). This CDR3 spans 14 amino acids. Germline V gene data show CDR1 as MNHEY and CDR2 as SVGAGI. V lost 6 bases and J 3 bases, leaving 11 bases between the germline ends. CDR3 bases: TGTGCCAGCAGAGCGACAGGAGACACCGGGGAGCTGTTTTTT. Translated, it gives CASRATGDTGELFF.

This chain links TRBV30 with TRBJ1-2, with a possible D match to TRBD1 (5 bases). The length of the CDR3 is 15 residues. V was clipped by 1 base and J by 5 bases, with 17 bases between them. Germline CDR1 reads GTSNPN; CDR2 reads SVGIG (reference sequence). The CDR3 region has the DNA TGTGCCTGGAGTGGCCTGGGGGGAGGAGGTTATGGCTACACCTTC. Encoded protein: CAWSGLGGGGYGYTF.

This clone has only a few counts. V and J are TRBV13 and TRBJ2-1; 15 nucleotides match TRBD2. In germline, CDR1 is PRHDT, CDR2 FYEKMQ (reference sequence). The V gene end was trimmed by 4 bases and the J gene end by 6 bases; junction bases not matched to a gene: 4. The CDR3 covers 16 residues. DNA for the CDR3: TGTGCCAGCAGCTCAGTGGGACTAGCGGGAGGCAATGAGCAGTTCTTC. This encodes CASSSVGLAGGNEQFF. The complete variable domain, with remaining parts taken from reference TRBV13 and TRBJ2-1, reads AAGVIQSPRHLIKEKRETATLKCYPIPRHDTVYWYQQGPGQDPQFLISFYEKMQSDKGSIPDRFSAQQFSDYHSELNMSSLELGDSALYFCASSSVGLAGGNEQFFGPGTRLTVL.